This T cell receptor (beta chain) was retrieved from a study of blood T cell repertoires in COVID-19 (dated by TCRdb to about 2020). Background for the entire study: Collaborator samples came from the United States, Italy and Spain and covered acute and convalescent phases of COVID-19. The repertoires were made available in a free public database intended to serve as a resource for research on the immune response to SARS-CoV-2. The samples were drawn from two sources: the first 160 participants of the ongoing ImmuneRACE study, and some 1,300 subjects contributed by 6 global collaborators. Deeply sampled blood TCRbeta repertoires from subjects exposed to, actively infected with, or recovered from COVID-19 were included in the dataset. Nearly every sample came with metadata listing a de-identified subject ID, COVID-19 status, age in years and sex. HLA class I and class II types, where available, came from metadata supplied by the sample provider rather than from assay-based typing. The material from the prospective study consisted of cDNA or gDNA derived from T cells, B-cell-depleted T cells, or PBMCs.

V lost 6 bases and J lost 8 bases; the stretch between them is 16 bases long. Measured from the cysteine to the phenylalanine, the CDR3 is 14 residues long. Kept here is only the CDR3 DNA, which spans 42 bases and is read in frame from base 1. The germline V gene yields MDHEN for CDR1 and SYDVKM for CDR2. The collaborating institutions used their own protocols to collect whole blood in K2EDTA tubes. For TCRbeta analysis, collaborator samples were shipped as frozen whole blood, as isolated PBMCs, or as DNA extracted from either sample type. Study-wide findings and limitations: The quantity of clinical and demographic metadata differed by source and by participant and was supplied without curation.

For this clone: Which antigen it targets is not known. No base-level quality is on record; no much larger clone is a single base apart.

TCRbeta CDR3 regions were amplified from genomic DNA using the immunoSEQ Assay, a bias-controlled multiplex PCR. In the authors' own workflow: The number of nucleated cells in each sample was estimated by amplification of reference gene primers within the assay. To quantify the absolute abundance of each unique TCRbeta CDR3 rearrangement, sequence reads were collapsed and filtered. Productive Simpson clonality was computed per sample as the square root of Simpson's diversity index over productive rearrangements. The clones in this table, taken by TCRdb from immuneACCESS, are in-frame only. Not every clone is retained; where verified, under half of the shortfall comes from an unresolved V gene, and the cause of the rest is unknown. That table supplies the V and J calls and clone size; D and trimming were determined from the DNA. This sample gives roughly 190,000 clones in total; about four fifths of them show up just once. Together, the top ten hold approximately 6.5% of the sample.

This chain joins TRBV28 to TRBJ1-4, with a tentative D gene TRBD1 over 5 matching bases. The clonotype originates from a woman aged 40 to 49 with acute or convalescent COVID-19. Sequencing was carried out using peripheral blood. The nucleotides read TGTGCCAGCAGAAGATTTGGGGGAGGAGAAAAACTGTTTTTT. Translated, this gives CASRRFGGGEKLFF.